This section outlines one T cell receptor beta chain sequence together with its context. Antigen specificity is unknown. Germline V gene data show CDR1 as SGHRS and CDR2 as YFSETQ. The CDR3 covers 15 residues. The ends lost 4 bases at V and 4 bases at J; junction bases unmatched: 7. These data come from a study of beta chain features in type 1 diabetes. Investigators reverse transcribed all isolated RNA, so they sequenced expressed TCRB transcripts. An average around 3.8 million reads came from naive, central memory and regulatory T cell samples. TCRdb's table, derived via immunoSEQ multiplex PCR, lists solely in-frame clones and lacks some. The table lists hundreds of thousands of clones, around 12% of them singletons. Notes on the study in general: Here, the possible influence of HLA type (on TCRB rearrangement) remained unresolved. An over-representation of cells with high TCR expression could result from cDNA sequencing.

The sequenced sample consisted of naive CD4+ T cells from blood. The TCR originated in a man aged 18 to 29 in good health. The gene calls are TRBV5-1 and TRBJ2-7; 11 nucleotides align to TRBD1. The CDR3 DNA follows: TGCGCCAGCAGCGTAGGACAGGGGGCAGGTTACGAGCAGTACTTC. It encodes CASSVGQGAGYEQYF.